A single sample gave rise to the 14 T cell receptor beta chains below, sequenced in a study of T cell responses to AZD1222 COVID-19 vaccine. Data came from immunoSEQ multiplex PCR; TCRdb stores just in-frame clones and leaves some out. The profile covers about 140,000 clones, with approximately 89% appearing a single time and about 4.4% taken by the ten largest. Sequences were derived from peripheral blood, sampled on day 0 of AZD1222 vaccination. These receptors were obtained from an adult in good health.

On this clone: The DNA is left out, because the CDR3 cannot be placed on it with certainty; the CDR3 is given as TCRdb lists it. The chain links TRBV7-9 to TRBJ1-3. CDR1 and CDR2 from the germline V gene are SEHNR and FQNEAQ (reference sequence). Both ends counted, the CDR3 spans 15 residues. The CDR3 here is CASSLVSAPGNTIYF.

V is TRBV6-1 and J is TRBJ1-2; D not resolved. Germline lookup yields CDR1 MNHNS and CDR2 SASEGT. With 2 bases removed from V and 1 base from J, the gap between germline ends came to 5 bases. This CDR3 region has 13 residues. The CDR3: CASSERFNYGYTF. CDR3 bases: TGTGCCAGCAGTGAACGTTTTAACTATGGCTACACCTTC.

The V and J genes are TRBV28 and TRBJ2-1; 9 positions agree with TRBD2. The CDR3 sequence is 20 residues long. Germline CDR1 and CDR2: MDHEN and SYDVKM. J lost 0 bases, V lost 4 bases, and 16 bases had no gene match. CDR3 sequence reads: CASSSLKTSGGPFSYNEQFF. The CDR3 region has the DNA TGTGCCAGCAGTTCCTTGAAGACTAGCGGAGGCCCCTTCTCCTACAATGAGCAGTTCTTC.

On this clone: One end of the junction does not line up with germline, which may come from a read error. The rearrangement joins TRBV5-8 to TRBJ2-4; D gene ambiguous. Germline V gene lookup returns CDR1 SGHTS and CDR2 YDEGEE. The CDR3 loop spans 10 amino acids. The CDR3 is CASSLWQEGF. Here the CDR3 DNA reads TGTGCCAGCAGCTTGTGGCAGGAAGGTTTC.

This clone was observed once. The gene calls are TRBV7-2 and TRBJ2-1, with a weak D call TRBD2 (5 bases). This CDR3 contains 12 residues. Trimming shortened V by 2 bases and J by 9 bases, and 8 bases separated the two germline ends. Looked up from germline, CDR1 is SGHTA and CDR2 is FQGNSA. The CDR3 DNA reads TGTGCCAGCAGCTTAAACGAGGGTGAGCAGTTCTTC. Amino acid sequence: CASSLNEGEQFF.

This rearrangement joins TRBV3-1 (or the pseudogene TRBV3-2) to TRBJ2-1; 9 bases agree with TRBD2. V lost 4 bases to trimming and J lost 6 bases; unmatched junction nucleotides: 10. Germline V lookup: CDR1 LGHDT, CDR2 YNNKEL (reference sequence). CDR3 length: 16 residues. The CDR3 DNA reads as TGTGCCAGCAGCCCCCCGGGGGCGGGGGGGAGCAATGAGCAGTTCTTC. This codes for CASSPPGAGGSNEQFF.

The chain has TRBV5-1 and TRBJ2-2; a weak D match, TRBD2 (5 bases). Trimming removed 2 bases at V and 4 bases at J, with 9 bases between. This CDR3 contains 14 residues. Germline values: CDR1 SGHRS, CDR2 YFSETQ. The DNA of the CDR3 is TGCGCCAGCAGCTTTCCGGGGAGCACCGGGGAGCTGTTTTTT. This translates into CASSFPGSTGELFF.

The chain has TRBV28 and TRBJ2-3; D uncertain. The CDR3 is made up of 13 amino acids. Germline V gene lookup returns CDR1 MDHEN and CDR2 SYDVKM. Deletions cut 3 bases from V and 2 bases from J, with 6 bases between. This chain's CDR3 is CASSFWTTDTQYF. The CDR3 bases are TGTGCCAGCAGTTTCTGGACCACAGATACGCAGTATTTT.

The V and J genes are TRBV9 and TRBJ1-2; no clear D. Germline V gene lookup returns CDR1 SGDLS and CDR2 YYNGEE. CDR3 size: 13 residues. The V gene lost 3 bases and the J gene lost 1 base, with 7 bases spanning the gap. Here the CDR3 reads CASSGSLNYGYTF. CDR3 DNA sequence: TGTGCCAGCAGCGGAAGTCTTAACTATGGCTACACCTTC.

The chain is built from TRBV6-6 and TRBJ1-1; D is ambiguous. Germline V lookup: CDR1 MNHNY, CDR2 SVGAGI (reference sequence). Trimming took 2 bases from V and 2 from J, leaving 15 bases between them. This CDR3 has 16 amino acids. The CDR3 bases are TGTGCCAGCAGTTACCCAGCGCGGGGTCGAAACACTGAAGCTTTCTTT. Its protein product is CASSYPARGRNTEAFF.

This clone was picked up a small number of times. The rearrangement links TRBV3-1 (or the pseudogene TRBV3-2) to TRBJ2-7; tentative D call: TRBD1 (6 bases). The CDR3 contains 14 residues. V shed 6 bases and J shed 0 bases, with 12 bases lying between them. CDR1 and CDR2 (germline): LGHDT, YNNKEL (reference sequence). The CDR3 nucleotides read TGTGCCAGCAGTCTCACAGGGAGCTCCTACGAGCAGTACTTC. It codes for CASSLTGSSYEQYF.

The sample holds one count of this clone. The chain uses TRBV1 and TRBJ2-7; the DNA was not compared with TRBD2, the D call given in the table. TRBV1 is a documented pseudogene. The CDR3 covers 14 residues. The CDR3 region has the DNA TGCACCAGCAGCCAAGGACTGGAAGACTACGAGCAGTACTTC. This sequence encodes CTSSQGLEDYEQYF.

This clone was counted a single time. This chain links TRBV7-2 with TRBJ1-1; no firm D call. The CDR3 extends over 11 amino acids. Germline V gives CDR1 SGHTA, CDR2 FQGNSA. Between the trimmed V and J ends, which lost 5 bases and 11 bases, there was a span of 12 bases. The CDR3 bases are TGTGCCAGCAGCCCGGCCGGGTCCGCTTTCTTT. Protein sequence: CASSPAGSAFF.

The CDR3 is CASSQGQPEREFF. The CDR3 bases are TGTGCCAGCAGCCAGGGACAGCCCGAGAGAGAGTTCTTC. The chain links TRBV7-9 to TRBJ2-1; 7 bases fit TRBD1. Per the germline V gene, CDR1 is SEHNR and CDR2 is FQNEAQ (reference sequence). This CDR3 has 13 residues. The trim removed 5 bases at V and 14 bases at J, leaving 12 bases unmatched. The entire variable domain, with the rest obtained from reference TRBV7-9 and TRBJ2-1, is as follows: DTGVSQNPRHKITKRGQNVTFRCDPISEHNRLYWYRQTLGQGPEFLTYFQNEAQLEKSRLLSDRFSAERPKGSFSTLEIQRTEQGDSAMYLCASSQGQPEREFFGPGTRLTVL.